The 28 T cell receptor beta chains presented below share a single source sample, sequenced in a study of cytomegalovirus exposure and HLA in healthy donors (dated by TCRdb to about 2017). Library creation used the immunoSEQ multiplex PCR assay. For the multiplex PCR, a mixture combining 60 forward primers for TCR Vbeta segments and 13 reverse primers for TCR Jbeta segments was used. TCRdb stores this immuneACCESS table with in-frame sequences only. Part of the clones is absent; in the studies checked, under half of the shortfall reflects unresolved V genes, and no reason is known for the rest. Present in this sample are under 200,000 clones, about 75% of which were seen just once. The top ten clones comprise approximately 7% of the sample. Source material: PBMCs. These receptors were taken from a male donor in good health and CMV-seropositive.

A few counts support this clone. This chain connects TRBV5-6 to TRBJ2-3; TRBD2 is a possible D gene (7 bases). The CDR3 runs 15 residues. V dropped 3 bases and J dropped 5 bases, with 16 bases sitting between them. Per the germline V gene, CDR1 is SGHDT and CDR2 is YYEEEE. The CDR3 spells CASSSWGGGRDTQYF. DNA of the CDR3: TGTGCCAGCAGCTCCTGGGGAGGGGGGCGAGATACGCAGTATTTT.

DNA for the CDR3: TGTGCCACCAGCAGAGTCGTCAGGAACTATGGCTACACCTTC. Its protein is CATSRVVRNYGYTF. The chain uses TRBV15 and TRBJ1-2; the D is unclear. This CDR3 spans 14 amino acids. V was cut by 1 base and J by 2 bases, with 8 bases left in between. CDR1 LNHNV and CDR2 YYDKDF come from the germline V gene (reference sequence).

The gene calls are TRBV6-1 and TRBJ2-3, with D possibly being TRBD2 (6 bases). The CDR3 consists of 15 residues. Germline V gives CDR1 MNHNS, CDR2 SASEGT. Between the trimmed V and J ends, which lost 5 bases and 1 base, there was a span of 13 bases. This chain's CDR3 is CASSIGSGGTDTQYF. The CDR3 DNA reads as TGTGCCAGCAGTATCGGCTCGGGGGGCACAGATACGCAGTATTTT.

The DNA of the CDR3 is TGTGCCAGCAGCTCCCCGAGGCAGGGTCACACTGAAGCTTTCTTT. Protein: CASSSPRQGHTEAFF. The chain is built from TRBV7-9 and TRBJ1-1, with D possibly TRBD1 on 5 matching bases. The CDR3 totals 15 residues. Germline-derived CDR1 and CDR2 are SEHNR and FQNEAQ (reference sequence). V lost 4 bases and J lost 3, with 15 bases in between.

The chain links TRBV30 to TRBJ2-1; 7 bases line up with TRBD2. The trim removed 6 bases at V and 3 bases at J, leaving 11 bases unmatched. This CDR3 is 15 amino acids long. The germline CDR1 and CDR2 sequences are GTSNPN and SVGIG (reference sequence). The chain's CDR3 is CACLRPSGVYNEQFF. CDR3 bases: TGTGCCTGCCTTAGACCTAGCGGTGTCTACAATGAGCAGTTCTTC.

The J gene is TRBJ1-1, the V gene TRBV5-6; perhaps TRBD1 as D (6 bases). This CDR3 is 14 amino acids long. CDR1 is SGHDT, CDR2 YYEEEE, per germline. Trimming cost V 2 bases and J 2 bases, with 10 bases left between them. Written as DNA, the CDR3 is TGTGCCAGCAGCTTTGGGACAAGAAACACTGAAGCTTTCTTT. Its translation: CASSFGTRNTEAFF.

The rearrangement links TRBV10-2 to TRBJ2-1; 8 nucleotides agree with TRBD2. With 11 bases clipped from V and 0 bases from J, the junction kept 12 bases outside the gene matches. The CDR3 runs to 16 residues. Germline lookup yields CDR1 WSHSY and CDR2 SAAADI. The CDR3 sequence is CAPGGSGGVSYNEQFF. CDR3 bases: TGCGCCCCTGGAGGCAGCGGGGGAGTCTCCTACAATGAGCAGTTCTTC.

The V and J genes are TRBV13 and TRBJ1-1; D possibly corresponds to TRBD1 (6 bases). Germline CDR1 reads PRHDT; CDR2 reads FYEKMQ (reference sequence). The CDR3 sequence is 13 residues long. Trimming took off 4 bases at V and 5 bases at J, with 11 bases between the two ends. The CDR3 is CASSSTGFTEAFF. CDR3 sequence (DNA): TGTGCCAGCAGCTCCACAGGGTTTACTGAAGCTTTCTTT.

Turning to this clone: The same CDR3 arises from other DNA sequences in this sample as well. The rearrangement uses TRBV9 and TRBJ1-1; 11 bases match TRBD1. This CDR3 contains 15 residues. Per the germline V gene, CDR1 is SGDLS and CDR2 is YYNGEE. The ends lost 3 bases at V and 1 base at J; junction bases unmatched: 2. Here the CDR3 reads CASSGGTGGNTEAFF. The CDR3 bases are TGTGCCAGCAGCGGCGGGACAGGGGGGAACACTGAAGCTTTCTTT.

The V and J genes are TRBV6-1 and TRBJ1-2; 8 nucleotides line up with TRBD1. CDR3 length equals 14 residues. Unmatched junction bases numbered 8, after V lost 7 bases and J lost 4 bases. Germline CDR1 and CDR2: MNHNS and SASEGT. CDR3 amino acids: CASTPGDRFYGYTF. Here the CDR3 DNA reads TGTGCCAGCACCCCCGGGGACAGGTTCTATGGCTACACCTTC.

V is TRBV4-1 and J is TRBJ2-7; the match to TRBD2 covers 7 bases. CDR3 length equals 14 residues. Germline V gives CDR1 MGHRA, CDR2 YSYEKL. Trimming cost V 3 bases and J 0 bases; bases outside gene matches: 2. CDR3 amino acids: CASSHTSVSYEQYF. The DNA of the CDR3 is TGCGCCAGCAGCCACACTAGCGTCTCCTACGAGCAGTACTTC.

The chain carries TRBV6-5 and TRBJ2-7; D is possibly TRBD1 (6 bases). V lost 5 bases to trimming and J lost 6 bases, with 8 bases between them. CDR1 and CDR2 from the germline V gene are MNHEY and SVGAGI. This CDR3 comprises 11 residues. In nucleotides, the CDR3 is TGTGCCAGCAGTCCAGGGGCCGAGCAGTACTTC. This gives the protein CASSPGAEQYF.

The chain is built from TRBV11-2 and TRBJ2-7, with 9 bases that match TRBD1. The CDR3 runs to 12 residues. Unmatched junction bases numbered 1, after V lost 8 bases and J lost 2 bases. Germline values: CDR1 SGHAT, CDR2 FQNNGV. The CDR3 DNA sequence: TGTGCCAGCGGACAGGGGCCCTACGAGCAGTACTTC. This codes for CASGQGPYEQYF.

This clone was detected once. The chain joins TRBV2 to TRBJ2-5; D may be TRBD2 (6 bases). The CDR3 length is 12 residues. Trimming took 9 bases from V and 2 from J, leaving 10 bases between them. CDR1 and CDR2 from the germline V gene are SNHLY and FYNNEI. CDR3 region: CASRLDQETQYF. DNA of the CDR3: TGTGCCAGTCGACTAGATCAAGAGACCCAGTACTTC.

The CDR3 protein is CASRKAGAWTDTQYF. The CDR3 DNA sequence: TGTGCCAGTAGAAAGGCGGGTGCGTGGACAGATACGCAGTATTTT. The chain recombines TRBV19 with TRBJ2-3; a weak D match, TRBD2 (5 bases). The germline CDR1 and CDR2 sequences are LNHDA and SQIVND (reference sequence). V lost 6 bases to trimming and J lost 3 bases, with 16 bases between them. CDR3 length: 15 residues. The variable domain in full, completed from reference TRBV19 and TRBJ2-3, reads DGGITQSPKYLFRKEGQNVTLSCEQNLNHDAMYWYRQDPGQGLRLIYYSQIVNDFQKGDIAEGYSVSREKKESFPLTVTSAQKNPTAFYLCASRKAGAWTDTQYFGPGTRLTVL.

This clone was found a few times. CDR3 in amino acids: CASSLGRVEKLFF. CDR3 bases: TGTGCCAGCAGTTTAGGCAGGGTTGAAAAACTGTTTTTT. The chain uses TRBV7-3 and TRBJ1-4, with a weak D call TRBD1 (5 bases). Trimming removed 6 bases at V and 7 bases at J, with 12 bases between. CDR1 SGHTA and CDR2 FQGTGA come from the germline V gene. CDR3 length equals 13 residues.

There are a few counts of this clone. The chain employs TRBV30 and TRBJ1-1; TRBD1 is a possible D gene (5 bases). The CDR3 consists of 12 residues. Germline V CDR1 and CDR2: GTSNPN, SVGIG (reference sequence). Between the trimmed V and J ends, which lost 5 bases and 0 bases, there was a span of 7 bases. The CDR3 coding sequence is TGTGCCTGGGGGGGGATGAACACTGAAGCTTTCTTT. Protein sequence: CAWGGMNTEAFF.

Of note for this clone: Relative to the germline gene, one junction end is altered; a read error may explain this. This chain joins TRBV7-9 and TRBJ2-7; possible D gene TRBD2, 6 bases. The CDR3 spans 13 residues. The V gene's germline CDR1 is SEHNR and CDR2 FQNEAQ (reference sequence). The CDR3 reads CSSSRERSYEQYF. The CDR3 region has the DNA TGTTCCAGCAGCCGGGAGCGCTCCTACGAGCAGTACTTC.

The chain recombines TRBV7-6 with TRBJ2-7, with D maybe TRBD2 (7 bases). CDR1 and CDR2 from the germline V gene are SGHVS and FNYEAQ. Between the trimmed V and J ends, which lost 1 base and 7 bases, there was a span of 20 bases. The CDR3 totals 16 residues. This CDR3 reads CASSLGPGEGTGEQYF. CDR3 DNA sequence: TGTGCCAGCAGCTTAGGCCCAGGGGAGGGGACGGGAGAGCAGTACTTC.

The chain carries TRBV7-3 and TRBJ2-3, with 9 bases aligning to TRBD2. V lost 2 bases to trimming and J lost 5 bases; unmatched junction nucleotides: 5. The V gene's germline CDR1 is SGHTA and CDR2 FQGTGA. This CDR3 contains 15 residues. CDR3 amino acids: CASSLWAGGLDTQYF. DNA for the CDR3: TGTGCCAGCAGCTTATGGGCGGGGGGGCTAGATACGCAGTATTTT.

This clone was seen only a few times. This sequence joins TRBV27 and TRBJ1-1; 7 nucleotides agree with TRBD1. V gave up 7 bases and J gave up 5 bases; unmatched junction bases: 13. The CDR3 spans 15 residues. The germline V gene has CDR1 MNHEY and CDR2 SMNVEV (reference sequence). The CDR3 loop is CASTLYQGEETEAFF. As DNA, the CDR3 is TGTGCCAGCACCTTATATCAGGGGGAGGAAACTGAAGCTTTCTTT.

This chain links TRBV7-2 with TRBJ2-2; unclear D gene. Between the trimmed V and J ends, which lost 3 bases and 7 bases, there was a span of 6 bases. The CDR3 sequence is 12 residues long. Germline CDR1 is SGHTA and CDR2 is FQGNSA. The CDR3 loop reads CASSFFGGELFF. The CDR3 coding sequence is TGTGCCAGCAGCTTCTTCGGCGGGGAGCTGTTTTTT.

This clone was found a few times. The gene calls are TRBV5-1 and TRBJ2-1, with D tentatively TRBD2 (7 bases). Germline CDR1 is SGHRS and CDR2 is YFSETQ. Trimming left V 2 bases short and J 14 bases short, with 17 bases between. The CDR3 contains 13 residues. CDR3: CASSLTGGPYEFF. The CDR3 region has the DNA TGCGCCAGCAGCTTAACGGGGGGCCCGTATGAGTTCTTC.

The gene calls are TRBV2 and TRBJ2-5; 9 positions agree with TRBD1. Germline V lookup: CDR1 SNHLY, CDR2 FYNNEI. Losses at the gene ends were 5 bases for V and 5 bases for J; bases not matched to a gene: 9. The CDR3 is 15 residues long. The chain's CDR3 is CASSLMGQGGETQYF. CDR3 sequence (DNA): TGTGCCAGCAGTCTAATGGGACAGGGAGGGGAGACCCAGTACTTC.

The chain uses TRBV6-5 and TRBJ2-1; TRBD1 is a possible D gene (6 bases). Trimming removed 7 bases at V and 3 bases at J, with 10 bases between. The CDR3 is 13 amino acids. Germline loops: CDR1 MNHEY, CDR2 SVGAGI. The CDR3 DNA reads TGTGCCAGCACCTGGACAGTCTACAATGAGCAGTTCTTC. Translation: CASTWTVYNEQFF.

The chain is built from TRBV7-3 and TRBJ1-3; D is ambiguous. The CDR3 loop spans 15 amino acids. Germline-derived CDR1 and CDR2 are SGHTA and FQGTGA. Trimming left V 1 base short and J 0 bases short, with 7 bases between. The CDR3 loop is CASSLNSLSGNTIYF. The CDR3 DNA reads TGTGCCAGCAGCTTAAACTCTCTCTCTGGAAACACCATATATTTT.

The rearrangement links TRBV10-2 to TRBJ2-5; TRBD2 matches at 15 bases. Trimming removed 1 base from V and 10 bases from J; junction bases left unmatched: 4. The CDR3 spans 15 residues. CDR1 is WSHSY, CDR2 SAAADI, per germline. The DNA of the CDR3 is TGCGCCAGCAGTGAGTGGGGACTAGCGGGGGGAGACCAGTACTTC. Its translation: CASSEWGLAGGDQYF.

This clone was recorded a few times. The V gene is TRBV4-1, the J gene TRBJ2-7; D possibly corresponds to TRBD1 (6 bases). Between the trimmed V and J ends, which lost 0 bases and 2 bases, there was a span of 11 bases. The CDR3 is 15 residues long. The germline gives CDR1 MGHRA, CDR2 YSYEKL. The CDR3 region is CASSQDRGAPYEQYF. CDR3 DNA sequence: TGCGCCAGCAGCCAAGACAGGGGAGCCCCCTACGAGCAGTACTTC.